The subject of this entry is one T cell receptor beta chain. This CDR3 has 17 residues. Germline CDR1 SGDLS, CDR2 YYNGEE. The V end lost 0 bases, the J end lost 0 bases, and 15 bases lay between the germline ends. The data derive from a study of molecular identifiers for immune sequencing clone quantification. TCRdb re-called the PCR reads with MiXCR, one entry per CDR3 protein. The repertoire holds approximately 590,000 distinct CDR3 sequences, with 25% as singletons. The sequence was obtained from a human donor in good health. Some libraries in this study had Jurkat cell RNA spiked in. The J gene is TRBJ1-2, the V gene TRBV9; weak D call: TRBD1 (5 bases). Sequenced material: naive CD8+ T cells from blood, with Jurkat cell RNA spiked in. The subset is: FACS-sorted CD8+CD4-CCR7+CD45RA+ naive T cells. CDR3 coding DNA: TGTGCCAGCAGCGTAGGCCCCACAGGTGATACTAACTATGGCTACACCTTC. Residues: CASSVGPTGDTNYGYTF.